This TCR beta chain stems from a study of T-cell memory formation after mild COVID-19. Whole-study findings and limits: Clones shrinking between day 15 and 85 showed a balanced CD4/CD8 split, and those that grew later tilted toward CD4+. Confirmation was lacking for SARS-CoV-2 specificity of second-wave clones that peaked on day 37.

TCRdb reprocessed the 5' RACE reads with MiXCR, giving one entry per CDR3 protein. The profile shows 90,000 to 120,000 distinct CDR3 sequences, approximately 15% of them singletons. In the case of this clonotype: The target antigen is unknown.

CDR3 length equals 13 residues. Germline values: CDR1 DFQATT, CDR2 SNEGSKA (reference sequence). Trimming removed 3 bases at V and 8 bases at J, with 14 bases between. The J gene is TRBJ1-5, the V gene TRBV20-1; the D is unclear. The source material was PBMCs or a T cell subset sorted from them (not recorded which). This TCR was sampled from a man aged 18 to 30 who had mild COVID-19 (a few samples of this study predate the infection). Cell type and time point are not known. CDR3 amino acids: CSARHDLHKPQHF. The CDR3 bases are TGCAGTGCTAGGCACGACCTCCATAAGCCCCAGCATTTT.